Listed below are T cell receptor beta chains from one sample, sequenced in a study of PD-1 blockade in classical Hodgkin lymphoma. The protocol was immunoSEQ multiplex PCR, while the TCRdb copy is restricted to in-frame clones and leaves out a portion. This table holds tens of thousands of clones, around nine tenths found once. Material: peripheral blood mononuclear cells (PBMCs), obtained before the fourth cycle of nivolumab. The receptors here all came from a human donor with classical Hodgkin lymphoma. Each CDR3 is given with its conserved first and last residue. Each record gives: CDR3 protein, J gene, V gene, clone size. Part of the rows lack a size; the others show once, few, many or a class for expanded clones.

CASSATGNTEAFF TRBJ1-1 TRBV10-1 once
CASSLNGGQDTEAFF TRBJ1-1 TRBV7-3 -
CASSKEGKGARYGYTF TRBJ1-2 TRBV21-1 -
CASSQSPRAPEHF TRBJ1-5 TRBV23-1 -
CASSAWPTGETQYF TRBJ2-5 TRBV6-1 -
CAWSVEIHYEQYF TRBJ2-7 TRBV30 -
CASSLQGAPTEAFF TRBJ1-1 TRBV19 -
CASSSGAYGYTF TRBJ1-2 TRBV7-9 -
CASSLDALYNSPLHF TRBJ1-6 TRBV5-1 -
CAYRRDNTDTQYF TRBJ2-3 TRBV10-3 -
CASTLHPHDRAGEGGFNEKLFF TRBJ1-4 TRBV19 -
CASSLDSEQPQHF TRBJ1-5 TRBV5-1 -
CASRPRLVNTEAFF TRBJ1-1 TRBV7-8 -
CASSRGRDSNEQFF TRBJ2-1 TRBV19 -
CASSPTPGTEAFF TRBJ1-1 TRBV5-1 -
CASSYSQGSYGYTF TRBJ1-2 TRBV6-5 -
CASSRPASGHLVQPQHF TRBJ1-5 TRBV19 -
CASSYLAGETGELFF TRBJ2-2 TRBV5-1 few
CASSQIGGGGYTF TRBJ1-2 TRBV4-1 -
CASSLEPRYSNQPQHF TRBJ1-5 TRBV5-7 once
CASSQEGVEQFF TRBJ2-1 TRBV4-1 -
CSVPGQGNQPQHF TRBJ1-5 TRBV29-1 once
CASSPRQGSFKTEQYF TRBJ2-7 TRBV4-1 -
CASSAVDRVRVLGYTF TRBJ1-2 TRBV9 -